This T cell receptor beta chain was sequenced during a study of memory CD4+ T cells and cytomegalovirus serostatus. Using immunoSEQ multiplex PCR, the repertoire was profiled, and TCRdb retains in-frame clones only, with some absent. Here the sample spans more than 50,000 clones, approximately 78% being singletons. The CDR3 contains 15 residues. Per germline, CDR1 LNHDA and CDR2 SQIVND (reference sequence). V shed 5 bases and J shed 4 bases, with 15 bases lying between them. Single viable CD3+CD4+CD8-CD45RO+ cells were sorted as the memory CD4+ T cells. After thawing, CD4+ T cells were positively selected.

This sequence originates from an adult in good health and CMV-seronegative. The genes are TRBV19 and TRBJ1-5; weak D call: TRBD1 (5 bases). Specimen: memory CD4+ T cells from blood. The CDR3 DNA reads TGTGCCAGTAGTTTAACGAGACAGTCGAATCAGCCCCAGCATTTT. Translation gives CASSLTRQSNQPQHF.